This passage covers 17 T cell receptor beta chains from one sample sequenced in a study of identifying expanded T cells in peripheral blood. Method: immunoSEQ multiplex PCR; TCRdb's copy keeps in-frame clones and lacks some. The table includes tens of thousands of clones, more than 75% detected once. The sequencing input was blood. All receptors derive from a person aged 18 to 70 in good health.

This clone is a singleton in its sample. Other DNA sequences in the sample encode the same CDR3. This chain connects TRBV5-1 to TRBJ2-7, with D perhaps TRBD2 (7 bases). The germline CDR1 and CDR2 sequences are SGHRS and YFSETQ. Trimming shortened V by 4 bases and J by 0 bases, and 20 bases separated the two germline ends. This CDR3 is built from 17 residues. CDR3 in DNA: TGCGCCAGCAGCCTGAGACAGGCCAGCGGGACCTCCTACGAGCAGTACTTC. This codes for CASSLRQASGTSYEQYF.

This chain uses TRBV6-5 with TRBJ1-2, with D possibly matching TRBD1 (6 bases). Germline lookup yields CDR1 MNHEY and CDR2 SVGAGI. V lost 6 bases, J lost 5 bases, and 19 bases lay in between. CDR3 size: 15 residues. The chain's CDR3 is CASRDRTVWGYGYTF. The CDR3 region has the DNA TGTGCCAGCAGAGACCGGACAGTTTGGGGGTATGGCTACACCTTC.

The CDR3 DNA is TGCAGTGCTACAGGGGGCTACGAGCAGTACTTC. Amino acids: CSATGGYEQYF. The rearrangement joins TRBV20-1 to TRBJ2-7; 7 nucleotides line up with TRBD1. Germline V CDR1 and CDR2: DFQATT, SNEGSKA (reference sequence). This CDR3 is 11 amino acids long. Losses at the gene ends were 4 bases for V and 3 bases for J; bases not matched to a gene: 0.

Only one count was recorded for this clone. This chain connects TRBV7-2 to TRBJ1-4; a possible D gene is TRBD1 (5 bases). Germline V gives CDR1 SGHTA, CDR2 FQGNSA. V was trimmed by 1 base and J by 7 bases, leaving 16 bases between them. CDR3 length equals 16 residues. CDR3 sequence (DNA): TGTGCCAGCAGCTTAGTTAGGGGTGGTTACGGTGAAAAACTGTTTTTT. This translates into CASSLVRGGYGEKLFF.

The chain is built from TRBV14 and TRBJ1-6, with 8 bases matching TRBD1. Trimming took 2 bases from V and 8 from J; bases not matched to a gene: 8. The CDR3 loop spans 16 amino acids. The germline CDR1 and CDR2 sequences are SGHDN and FVKESK. The CDR3 is CASSQNNRGYDSPLHF. The CDR3 DNA sequence: TGTGCCAGCAGCCAAAATAACAGGGGGTACGATTCACCCCTCCACTTT.

The rearrangement joins TRBV9 to TRBJ2-3; D remains ambiguous. CDR1 is SGDLS and CDR2 is YYNGEE in the germline V gene. The germline V and J ends were trimmed by 5 bases and 1 base, with 8 bases remaining between them. This CDR3 spans 13 amino acids. CDR3 sequence reads: CASRGTGTDTQYF. The CDR3 DNA is TGTGCCAGCAGGGGCACTGGCACAGATACGCAGTATTTT.

The rearrangement joins TRBV18 to TRBJ2-5, with D possibly matching TRBD1 (7 bases). Trimming took 2 bases from V and 9 from J, leaving 16 bases between them. The V gene's germline CDR1 is KGHSH and CDR2 LQKENI. The CDR3 totals 14 residues. The CDR3 region has the DNA TGTGCCAGCTCACCAAACTCCAGGGGGGAGGCCCAGTACTTC. This encodes CASSPNSRGEAQYF.

The chain carries TRBV19 and TRBJ1-5, with D possibly matching TRBD1 (6 bases). The germline V and J ends were trimmed by 5 bases and 6 bases, with 23 bases remaining between them. The CDR3 consists of 17 residues. Germline-derived CDR1 and CDR2 are LNHDA and SQIVND (reference sequence). Here the CDR3 DNA reads TGTGCCAGTAGTTTATACGGTTCCAGGGGCGCATCTCAGCCCCAGCATTTT. Amino acid sequence: CASSLYGSRGASQPQHF.

A few counts support this clone. CDR3: CASSPYGEENTEAFF. The CDR3 DNA reads TGTGCCAGCAGCCCGTATGGGGAAGAGAACACTGAAGCTTTCTTT. J is TRBJ1-1 and V is TRBV9; D uncertain. V was trimmed by 4 bases and J by 1 base, leaving 14 bases between them. CDR3 length: 15 residues. Germline V gene lookup returns CDR1 SGDLS and CDR2 YYNGEE.

This chain connects TRBV5-4 to TRBJ2-1, with TRBD2 as a possible D gene (7 bases). CDR3 size: 16 residues. CDR1 SGHNT and CDR2 YYREEE come from the germline V gene (reference sequence). V lost 4 bases and J lost 6, with 20 bases in between. The chain's CDR3 is CASSPGGGGRINEQFF. The CDR3 bases are TGTGCCAGCAGCCCCGGAGGGGGGGGCCGGATCAATGAGCAGTTCTTC.

J is TRBJ2-7 and V is TRBV25-1; a possible D gene is TRBD1 (5 bases). V was shortened by 4 bases and J by 3 bases, with 13 bases between the two germline ends. The length of the CDR3 is 14 residues. The germline V gene encodes CDR1 MGHDK and CDR2 SYGVNS. The DNA of the CDR3 is TGTGCCAGCAGTGGGACACATAAGAACTACGAGCAGTACTTC. Encoded protein: CASSGTHKNYEQYF.

The rearrangement joins TRBV4-3 to TRBJ2-7; tentative D call: TRBD2 (5 bases). The CDR3 consists of 12 residues. V shed 4 bases and J shed 3 bases, with 7 bases lying between them. The V gene's germline CDR1 is LGHNA and CDR2 YSLEER. CDR3 nucleotides: TGCGCCAGCAGCCTCAGCGGCTACGAGCAGTACTTC. Its translation is CASSLSGYEQYF.

This chain uses TRBV27 with TRBJ1-6, with 9 bases matching TRBD1. Germline V gene lookup returns CDR1 MNHEY and CDR2 SMNVEV (reference sequence). The J segment lost 0 bases and the V segment lost 5 bases, leaving 2 bases of the junction unmatched. CDR3 length equals 16 residues. As DNA, the CDR3 is TGTGCCAGCAGTGGACAGGGGATCTCCTATAATTCACCCCTCCACTTT. It yields the protein CASSGQGISYNSPLHF.

This rearrangement joins TRBV9 to TRBJ2-2; unclear D gene. The CDR3 is 14 residues long. V lost 0 bases to trimming and J lost 4 bases, with 7 bases between them. Germline V gene lookup returns CDR1 SGDLS and CDR2 YYNGEE. DNA of the CDR3: TGTGCCAGCAGCGTAGGACACGCCACCGGGGAGCTGTTTTTT. This gives the protein CASSVGHATGELFF.

This sequence joins TRBV6-5 and TRBJ2-7; D gene ambiguous. CDR3 length equals 15 residues. Per the germline V gene, CDR1 is MNHEY and CDR2 is SVGAGI. Trimming removed 0 bases at V and 1 base at J, with 10 bases between. CDR3 loop: CASSYSSLGSYEQYF. The CDR3 bases are TGTGCCAGCAGTTACTCGTCCCTTGGTTCCTACGAGCAGTACTTC.

This clone was counted a single time. The rearrangement uses TRBV4-1 and TRBJ2-5; D ambiguous. Looked up from germline, CDR1 is MGHRA and CDR2 is YSYEKL. Trimming shortened V by 2 bases and J by 4 bases, and 8 bases separated the two germline ends. This CDR3 contains 13 residues. CDR3 nucleotides: TGCGCCAGCAGCCAATCTGTAGTAGAGACCCAGTACTTC. It codes for CASSQSVVETQYF.

This clone was counted a few times. The V gene is TRBV6-6, the J gene TRBJ1-2; D gene ambiguous. CDR1 is MNHNY, CDR2 SVGAGI, per germline (reference sequence). There are 15 residues in the CDR3. V was cut by 4 bases and J by 8 bases, with 20 bases left in between. The CDR3 DNA reads as TGTGCCAGCAGTTGGTCCCAGGAGGGAACGGGGGGCTACACCTTC. It encodes CASSWSQEGTGGYTF.